The 32 T cell receptor beta chains given below trace back to one sample, sequenced in a study of T cells after yellow fever vaccination. Each CDR3 protein gets one entry after TCRdb re-called the 5' RACE reads with MiXCR. The sample holds 300,000 to 400,000 distinct CDR3 sequences, around a tenth seen once. The source material was CD4+ T cells sorted from PBMCs, sampled 45 days after the yellow fever booster vaccination. The origin of the receptors is a young man who received the YFV17D yellow fever vaccine.

There are a few counts of this clonotype. CDR3 nucleotide sequence: TGCAGTGCTATTCTCGGAACAGGCGCCCTAGGCCAGCCCCAGCATTTT. This codes for CSAILGTGALGQPQHF. The V gene is TRBV20-1, the J gene TRBJ1-5; possibly TRBD1 for D (5 bases). The CDR3 contains 16 residues. The ends were cut back, 4 bases at V and 7 bases at J, with 23 bases in the middle. Per germline, CDR1 DFQATT and CDR2 SNEGSKA (reference sequence).

This clonotype was seen a handful of times. The V and J genes are TRBV2 and TRBJ1-5; D is possibly TRBD1 (5 bases). The germline V and J ends were trimmed by 7 bases and 7 bases, with 20 bases remaining between them. This CDR3 comprises 15 residues. CDR1 is SNHLY, CDR2 FYNNEI, per germline. CDR3 bases: TGTGCCAGCACCCGGGAGGGGACGGTAGGGCAGCCCCAGCATTTT. It is translated as CASTREGTVGQPQHF.

The chain couples TRBV19 to TRBJ2-7, with D perhaps TRBD1 or TRBD2 (6 bases each). Germline-derived CDR1 and CDR2 are LNHDA and SQIVND (reference sequence). V was clipped by 5 bases and J by 1 base, with 15 bases between them. CDR3 length equals 15 residues. CDR3 sequence: CASSYVGGKSYEQYV. Here the CDR3 DNA reads TGTGCCAGTAGTTACGTAGGGGGGAAATCCTACGAGCAGTACGTC.

Only a few counts were recorded for this clonotype. The gene calls are TRBV24-1 and TRBJ2-1, with D possibly matching TRBD2 (6 bases). Germline V gene sequence: CDR1 KGHDR, CDR2 SFDVKD. The CDR3 totals 14 residues. The V gene lost 8 bases and the J gene lost 7 bases, with 17 bases spanning the gap. The CDR3 protein is CATMARGLNNEQFF. The DNA of the CDR3 is TGTGCCACCATGGCGCGGGGACTGAATAATGAGCAGTTCTTC.

V is TRBV29-1 and J is TRBJ2-5; D possibly corresponds to TRBD2 (5 bases). With 4 bases removed from V and 5 bases from J, the gap between germline ends came to 14 bases. The CDR3 length is 13 residues. Per the germline V gene, CDR1 is SQVTM and CDR2 is ANQGSEA. CDR3 protein: CSVGAETRETQYF. In nucleotides, the CDR3 is TGCAGCGTTGGAGCGGAGACTCGTGAGACCCAGTACTTC. Using reference TRBV29-1 and TRBJ2-5 for the parts outside the CDR3, the full variable domain is SAVISQKPSRDICQRGTSLTIQCQVDSQVTMMFWYRQQPGQSLTLIATANQGSEATYESGFVIDKFPISRPNLTFSTLTVSNMSPEDSSIYLCSVGAETRETQYFGPGTRLLVL.

The V gene is TRBV6-2 or TRBV6-3, the J gene TRBJ1-2, with a tentative D call TRBD1 (6 bases). Looked up from germline, CDR1 is MNHEY and CDR2 is SVGEGT. V was pared by 2 bases and J by 8 bases, with 15 bases between. The CDR3 spans 14 residues. The CDR3 loop is CASSYPPTGRGYTF. DNA of the CDR3: TGTGCCAGCAGTTACCCTCCGACAGGTCGCGGCTACACCTTC.

The table lists this clonotype with many counts. This sequence joins TRBV6-2 or TRBV6-3 and TRBJ1-1; TRBD1 matches 7 bases. The length of the CDR3 is 18 residues. Germline values: CDR1 MNHEY, CDR2 SVGEGT. J was trimmed by 0 bases and V by 0 bases; bases with no gene match: 10. The CDR3 nucleotides read TGTGCCAGCAGTTACTCTTCCAGGGGGGTTCGAATGAACACTGAAGCTTTCTTT. It yields the protein CASSYSSRGVRMNTEAFF.

This clonotype was counted between two and nine times. This CDR3 reads CASSLERGTDTDTQYF. CDR3 nucleotides: TGTGCCAGCAGCCTCGAGCGGGGGACGGACACAGATACGCAGTATTTT. The V and J genes are TRBV4-2 and TRBJ2-3; 8 nucleotides line up with TRBD2. The germline V gene encodes CDR1 LGHNA and CDR2 YNFKEQ. The CDR3 runs 16 residues. The V and J ends lost 4 bases and 2 bases, in that order; junction bases with no gene match: 8.

This chain links TRBV20-1 with TRBJ2-1, with TRBD1 as a possible D gene (5 bases). Trimming shortened V by 3 bases and J by 3 bases, and 9 bases separated the two germline ends. Looked up from germline, CDR1 is DFQATT and CDR2 is SNEGSKA (reference sequence). The CDR3 contains 13 residues. The chain's CDR3 is CSARTDFYNEQFF. The CDR3 DNA sequence: TGCAGTGCTAGGACAGACTTCTACAATGAGCAGTTCTTC.

The chain recombines TRBV6-2 or TRBV6-3 with TRBJ2-1, with D possibly TRBD2 on 6 matching bases. The CDR3 is 17 residues long. CDR1 and CDR2 (germline): MNHEY, SVGEGT. The germline V and J ends were trimmed by 7 bases and 6 bases, with 25 bases remaining between them. CDR3 protein: CASNLWGWGVNFNEQFF. Here the CDR3 DNA reads TGTGCCAGCAACCTCTGGGGTTGGGGGGTAAACTTCAATGAGCAGTTCTTC.

V gene TRBV30 combines with J gene TRBJ1-4; D unclear. Germline-derived CDR1 and CDR2 are GTSNPN and SVGIG (reference sequence). The CDR3 loop spans 13 amino acids. Deletions cut 1 base from V and 6 bases from J, with 9 bases between. The CDR3 loop is CAWSGAFHEKLFF. The CDR3 DNA sequence: TGTGCCTGGAGTGGCGCTTTTCATGAAAAACTGTTTTTT.

V gene TRBV4-1 combines with J gene TRBJ1-1; tentatively, D is TRBD1 (6 bases). The germline CDR1 and CDR2 sequences are MGHRA and YSYEKL. The CDR3 sequence is 15 residues long. The germline V and J ends were trimmed by 3 bases and 0 bases, with 11 bases remaining between them. The CDR3 spells CASSHMGTLNTEAFF. As DNA, the CDR3 is TGCGCCAGCAGCCATATGGGGACATTGAACACTGAAGCTTTCTTT.

The table lists this clonotype with many counts. The rearrangement links TRBV4-1 to TRBJ2-1; 9 nucleotides line up with TRBD1. V lost 4 bases and J lost 2; bases outside the gene matches: 9. Germline lookup yields CDR1 MGHRA and CDR2 YSYEKL. This CDR3 region has 17 residues. The CDR3 DNA is TGCGCCAGCAGCCCAGAGGGACAGGGTTACCCCTACAATGAGCAGTTCTTC. Translated, it gives CASSPEGQGYPYNEQFF.

This clonotype was detected many times. The chain has TRBV20-1 and TRBJ2-7; D ambiguous. Trimming removed 3 bases from V and 2 bases from J, with 17 bases in between. Germline CDR1 reads DFQATT; CDR2 reads SNEGSKA (reference sequence). The CDR3 sequence is 15 residues long. The CDR3 DNA reads as TGCAGTGCTAGTTTTATCGGAAAATCCCCCTACGAGCAGTACTTC. It codes for CSASFIGKSPYEQYF.

This clonotype was detected a few times. DNA of the CDR3: TGTGCCAGCAGCCCATACCGGATGGGAAACACCATATATTTT. Protein product: CASSPYRMGNTIYF. The chain employs TRBV7-2 and TRBJ1-3, with no clear D. V was cut by 5 bases and J by 4 bases, with 12 bases left in between. Germline CDR1 and CDR2: SGHTA and FQGNSA. CDR3 length: 14 amino acids.

This rearrangement joins TRBV6-5 to TRBJ1-5; D may be TRBD1 (5 bases). The CDR3 runs to 15 residues. Trimming stripped 5 bases from V and 7 bases from J, with 18 bases between. CDR1 and CDR2 (germline): MNHEY, SVGAGI. The CDR3 DNA reads TGTGCCAGCAGTCTCGGTGGTGGTTGGGGCCAGCCCCAGCATTTT. It is translated as CASSLGGGWGQPQHF.

This clonotype has just a few counts. The CDR3 nucleotides read TGTGCCAGCTCAACCTATGGGTCCCTATCCGCAGATACGCAGTATTTT. Translating it yields CASSTYGSLSADTQYF. V gene TRBV18 combines with J gene TRBJ2-3; D gene uncertain. Per the germline V gene, CDR1 is KGHSH and CDR2 is LQKENI. CDR3 length: 16 residues. The V and J ends lost 5 bases and 4 bases respectively, with 19 bases between them.

This clonotype was counted many times. The rearrangement links TRBV6-6 to TRBJ2-5; 12 positions match TRBD2. Trimming took 4 bases from V and 7 from J; bases not matched to a gene: 4. The CDR3 covers 14 residues. Germline CDR1 and CDR2: MNHNY and SVGAGI (reference sequence). Here the CDR3 reads CASSSSGGAGTQYF. In DNA form, the CDR3 reads TGTGCCAGCAGTTCTAGCGGGGGGGCTGGGACCCAGTACTTC.

This clonotype has at least ten counts. An end of the junction does not agree with germline; a read error may underlie this. This chain uses TRBV10-3 with TRBJ2-1; D call uncertain. Germline lookup yields CDR1 ENHRY and CDR2 SYGVKD. The CDR3 runs 11 residues. The CDR3 DNA reads as TGTGCCATCAGAGAGTACAATGAGCAGTTCTTC. Translated, it gives CAIREYNEQFF.

This chain connects TRBV4-1 to TRBJ2-1; 16 bases align to TRBD2. CDR1 and CDR2 from the germline V gene are MGHRA and YSYEKL. CDR3 length equals 19 residues. J was trimmed by 8 bases and V by 3 bases; bases with no gene match: 13. The CDR3 is CASSQVPGLAGGRPHEQFF. The DNA of the CDR3 is TGCGCCAGCAGCCAGGTACCGGGACTAGCGGGGGGGCGCCCCCATGAGCAGTTCTTC.

This chain connects TRBV20-1 to TRBJ1-1; 8 nucleotides align to TRBD1. Trimming took 2 bases from V and 3 from J; bases not matched to a gene: 2. In germline, CDR1 is DFQATT, CDR2 SNEGSKA (reference sequence). CDR3 length: 13 residues. CDR3 sequence reads: CSARTGGDTEAFF. The CDR3 nucleotides read TGCAGTGCTAGAACAGGGGGTGACACTGAAGCTTTCTTT.

This clonotype appeared a few times. The V and J genes are TRBV9 and TRBJ2-3; 9 bases align to TRBD2. In germline, CDR1 is SGDLS, CDR2 YYNGEE. Germline trimming cut 4 bases from V and 6 bases from J; bases unmatched to any gene: 9. This CDR3 region has 15 residues. The CDR3 sequence is CASSPRGGGGDTQYF. The CDR3 DNA follows: TGTGCCAGCAGCCCGCGGGGGGGCGGTGGGGATACGCAGTATTTT.

This clonotype was picked up a small number of times. The V gene is TRBV6-1, the J gene TRBJ2-5; no clear D gene. The length of the CDR3 is 14 residues. CDR1 and CDR2 (germline): MNHNS, SASEGT. The germline V and J ends were trimmed by 2 bases and 8 bases, with 15 bases remaining between them. This CDR3 is CASSESVSVTTQYF. The CDR3 nucleotides are TGTGCCAGCAGTGAAAGTGTTTCGGTAACCACCCAGTACTTC.

Only a few counts were recorded for this clonotype. The gene calls are TRBV4-1 and TRBJ2-2, with 8 bases fitting TRBD2. With V trimmed by 0 bases and J by 5 bases, 11 bases remained unmatched. Germline V gene lookup returns CDR1 MGHRA and CDR2 YSYEKL. The CDR3 runs to 18 residues. The CDR3 sequence: CASSQDGAGGLKTGELFF. The CDR3 region has the DNA TGCGCCAGCAGCCAAGACGGCGCGGGGGGATTAAAGACCGGGGAGCTGTTTTTT.

The chain carries TRBV27 and TRBJ1-6; 9 nucleotides line up with TRBD1. The CDR3 length is 14 residues. V shed 5 bases and J 8 bases; nucleotides not matched to a gene: 4. The germline CDR1 and CDR2 sequences are MNHEY and SMNVEV (reference sequence). The DNA of the CDR3 is TGTGCCAGCAGTACCTGGACAGGGGATTCACCCCTCCACTTT. This encodes CASSTWTGDSPLHF.

This clonotype turned up a few times. This chain joins TRBV10-3 and TRBJ2-3; 11 positions match TRBD2. Germline CDR1 is ENHRY and CDR2 is SYGVKD. J lost 2 bases, V lost 6 bases, and 7 bases had no gene match. The CDR3 runs to 16 residues. The CDR3 region has the DNA TGTGCCATCAGGGATCCGGGACTAGCGGCCACAGATACGCAGTATTTT. It translates to CAIRDPGLAATDTQYF.

This clonotype has just a few counts. The V and J genes are TRBV6-1 and TRBJ2-7; TRBD1 agrees at 7 bases. This CDR3 spans 13 amino acids. CDR1 MNHNS and CDR2 SASEGT come from the germline V gene. V dropped 5 bases and J dropped 5; count of bases not matched to a gene: 6. The DNA of the CDR3 is TGTGCCAGCAGTACAACAGGGGATCACGAGCAGTACGTC. Translated, it gives CASSTTGDHEQYV.

The sample holds a few counts of this clonotype. V gene TRBV12-3 or TRBV12-4 combines with J gene TRBJ2-7, with 7 bases that match TRBD1. Losses at the gene ends were 7 bases for V and 0 bases for J; bases not matched to a gene: 9. This CDR3 has 15 amino acids. The CDR3 protein is CASTLSGTASYEQYF. As DNA, the CDR3 is TGTGCCAGCACCCTATCTGGGACAGCCTCCTACGAGCAGTACTTC.

V is TRBV5-1 and J is TRBJ2-1; perhaps TRBD2 as D (6 bases). Trimming stripped 0 bases from V and 6 bases from J, with 10 bases between. CDR3 length: 14 amino acids. Germline CDR1 and CDR2: SGHRS and YFSETQ. CDR3 sequence: CASSLDPGVNEQFF. CDR3 coding DNA: TGCGCCAGCAGCTTGGATCCGGGGGTCAATGAGCAGTTCTTC.

The sample holds a few counts of this clonotype. This rearrangement joins TRBV6-2 or TRBV6-3 to TRBJ2-1; D not resolved. The CDR3 extends over 15 amino acids. Trimming removed 6 bases from V and 7 bases from J, with 19 bases in between. Germline V gene sequence: CDR1 MNHEY, CDR2 SVGEGT. The CDR3: CASRTTGYFGNEQFF. The CDR3 coding sequence is TGTGCCAGCAGGACAACTGGCTACTTCGGGAATGAGCAGTTCTTC.

V and J are TRBV6-2 or TRBV6-3 and TRBJ2-2, with 7 nucleotides matching TRBD2. The CDR3 runs 18 residues. After removal of 0 bases from V and 8 bases from J, the junction contained 15 bases not matched to a gene. Per germline, CDR1 MNHEY and CDR2 SVGEGT. The CDR3 DNA is TGTGCCAGCAGTTACTCGAGAGTGAAGCTGGCGGGAGTAGGGGAGCTGTTTTTT. This codes for CASSYSRVKLAGVGELFF.

The chain combines TRBV6-5 with TRBJ2-6; D unclear. In germline, CDR1 is MNHEY, CDR2 SVGAGI. This CDR3 region has 15 residues. Trimming took 6 bases from V and 0 from J, leaving 9 bases between them. CDR3 sequence (DNA): TGTGCCAGCAGCCCCCGGTCCTCTGGGGCCAACGTCCTGACTTTC. Its protein product is CASSPRSSGANVLTF.